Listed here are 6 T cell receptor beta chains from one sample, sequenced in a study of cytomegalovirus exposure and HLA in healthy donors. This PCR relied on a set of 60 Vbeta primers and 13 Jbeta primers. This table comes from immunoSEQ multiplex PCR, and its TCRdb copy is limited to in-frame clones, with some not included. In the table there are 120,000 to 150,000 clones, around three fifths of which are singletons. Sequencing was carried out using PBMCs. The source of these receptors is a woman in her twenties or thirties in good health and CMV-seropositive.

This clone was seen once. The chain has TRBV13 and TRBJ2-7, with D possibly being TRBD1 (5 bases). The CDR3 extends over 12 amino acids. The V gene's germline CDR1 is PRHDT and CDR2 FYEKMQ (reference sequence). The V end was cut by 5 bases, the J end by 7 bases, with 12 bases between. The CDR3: CASSAQGAEQYF. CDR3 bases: TGTGCCAGCAGCGCCCAGGGTGCGGAGCAGTACTTC.

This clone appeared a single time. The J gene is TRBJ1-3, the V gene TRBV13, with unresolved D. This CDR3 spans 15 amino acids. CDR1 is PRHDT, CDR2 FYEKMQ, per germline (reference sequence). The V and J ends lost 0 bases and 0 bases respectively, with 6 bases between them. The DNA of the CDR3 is TGTGCCAGCAGCTTAGGGTCGAGCTCTGGAAACACCATATATTTT. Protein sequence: CASSLGSSSGNTIYF.

The CDR3 nucleotides are TGTGCCAGCAGCGTACCCGGGGGGCACGAGCAGTACTTC. Its translation is CASSVPGGHEQYF. V is TRBV7-9 and J is TRBJ2-7, with a tentative D call TRBD2 (7 bases). CDR1 and CDR2 from the germline V gene are SEHNR and FQNEAQ (reference sequence). The CDR3 loop spans 13 amino acids. Trimming took off 5 bases at V and 5 bases at J, with 13 bases between the two ends.

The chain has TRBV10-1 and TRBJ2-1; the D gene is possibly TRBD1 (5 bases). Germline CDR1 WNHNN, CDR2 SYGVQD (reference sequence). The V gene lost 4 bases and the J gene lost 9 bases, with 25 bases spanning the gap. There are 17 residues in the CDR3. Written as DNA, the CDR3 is TGCGCCAGCAGTGGTCCAGGGAAAGGGATGGCCGGGTCTGAGCAGTTCTTC. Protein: CASSGPGKGMAGSEQFF.

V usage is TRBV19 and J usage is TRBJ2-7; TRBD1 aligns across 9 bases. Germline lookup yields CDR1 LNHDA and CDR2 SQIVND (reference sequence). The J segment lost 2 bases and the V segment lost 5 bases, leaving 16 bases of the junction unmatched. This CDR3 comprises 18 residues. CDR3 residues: CASSSLRKGGQGPYEQYF. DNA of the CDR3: TGTGCCAGTAGTTCATTAAGAAAGGGGGGACAGGGCCCCTACGAGCAGTACTTC.

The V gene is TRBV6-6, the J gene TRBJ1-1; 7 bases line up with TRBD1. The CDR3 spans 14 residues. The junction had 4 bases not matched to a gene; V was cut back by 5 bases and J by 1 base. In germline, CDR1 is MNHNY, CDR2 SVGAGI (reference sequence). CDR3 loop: CASSPQGGNTEAFF. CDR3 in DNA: TGTGCCAGCAGTCCCCAGGGGGGGAACACTGAAGCTTTCTTT.